This entry lists 14 T cell receptor beta chains sequenced from one sample in a study of T-cell memory formation after mild COVID-19. TCRdb fed the 5' RACE reads into MiXCR, producing one record per CDR3 protein. The sample lists some 440,000 distinct CDR3 sequences, 20% to 30% occurring once. The sample comprised PBMCs or a T cell subset sorted from them (not recorded which). The receptors shown here come from an adult woman who had mild COVID-19 (a few samples of this study predate the infection). Cell type and time point are not known.

This clonotype was picked up a small number of times. The chain uses TRBV7-2 and TRBJ2-5; tentatively, D is TRBD2 (5 bases). Germline CDR1 SGHTA, CDR2 FQGNSA. The CDR3 length is 15 residues. With 6 bases removed from V and 6 bases from J, the gap between germline ends came to 20 bases. This CDR3 is CASRSGSGMEKTQYF. The CDR3 DNA reads as TGTGCCAGCAGGTCGGGGTCGGGTATGGAGAAGACCCAGTACTTC. Combining the CDR3 with reference TRBV7-2 and TRBJ2-5 gives the whole variable domain GAGVSQSPSNKVTEKGKDVELRCDPISGHTALYWYRQSLGQGLEFLIYFQGNSAPDKSGLPSDRFSAERTGGSVSTLTIQRTQQEDSAVYLCASRSGSGMEKTQYFGPGTRLLVL.

This clonotype showed up just a few times. The chain employs TRBV7-6 and TRBJ2-1; 8 nucleotides line up with TRBD1. The CDR3 runs to 16 residues. V lost 1 base to trimming and J lost 6 bases; unmatched junction nucleotides: 8. In germline, CDR1 is SGHVS, CDR2 FNYEAQ. CDR3 in DNA: TGTGCCAGCAGCTTAGAGTGGCAGGGGGCGGGCAATGAGCAGTTCTTC. This codes for CASSLEWQGAGNEQFF.

J is TRBJ2-1 and V is TRBV24-1; 10 positions match TRBD1. The germline CDR1 and CDR2 sequences are KGHDR and SFDVKD. V lost 1 base and J lost 5; bases outside the gene matches: 7. This CDR3 comprises 17 residues. CDR3 loop: CATSDFRDRGRNNEQFF. In DNA, the CDR3 is TGTGCCACCAGTGATTTCCGGGACAGGGGTCGCAACAATGAGCAGTTCTTC.

V and J are TRBV24-1 and TRBJ2-1; a possible D gene is TRBD1 (5 bases). CDR3 size: 15 residues. The ends were cut back, 0 bases at V and 7 bases at J, with 12 bases in the middle. Germline CDR1 KGHDR, CDR2 SFDVKD. The CDR3, as DNA: TGTGCCACCAGTGATTTGGGTAGGGGCGTAAATGAGCAGTTCTTC. Amino acids: CATSDLGRGVNEQFF.

The chain joins TRBV5-1 to TRBJ2-5, with 9 bases fitting TRBD2. Germline lookup yields CDR1 SGHRS and CDR2 YFSETQ. V lost 6 bases and J lost 3; bases outside the gene matches: 6. The CDR3 is 14 residues long. The CDR3 loop is CASTISGGEETQYF. The CDR3, as DNA: TGCGCCAGCACTATTAGCGGGGGCGAAGAGACCCAGTACTTC.

This clonotype occurred a few times. The V call is TRBV10-3, the J call TRBJ2-3, with TRBD2 matching 10 bases. Looked up from germline, CDR1 is ENHRY and CDR2 is SYGVKD. This CDR3 has 17 amino acids. V dropped 4 bases and J dropped 0; count of bases not matched to a gene: 7. CDR3 loop: CAISGLAGDPSTDTQYF. CDR3 DNA sequence: TGTGCCATCAGTGGGCTAGCGGGGGACCCAAGCACAGATACGCAGTATTTT.

This clonotype has a handful of counts. V is TRBV12-3 or TRBV12-4 and J is TRBJ1-5; TRBD1 matches 7 bases. The V and J ends lost 5 bases and 7 bases, in that order; junction bases with no gene match: 2. The length of the CDR3 is 12 residues. In DNA form, the CDR3 reads TGTGCCAGCAGTAAACAGGGGCAGCCCCAGCATTTT. This encodes CASSKQGQPQHF.

V gene TRBV5-5 combines with J gene TRBJ2-5; D uncertain. Germline assignment: CDR1 SGHKS and CDR2 YYEKEE (reference sequence). This CDR3 is 12 amino acids long. With 5 bases removed from V and 9 bases from J, the gap between germline ends came to 14 bases. The CDR3 DNA reads TGTGCCAGCAGACGCCCCGGAGACGCCCAGTACTTC. Encoded protein: CASRRPGDAQYF. The full variable domain, in which reference TRBV5-5 and TRBJ2-5 provide the parts outside the CDR3, is DAGVTQSPTHLIKTRGQQVTLRCSPISGHKSVSWYQQVLGQGPQFIFQYYEKEERGRGNFPDRFSARQFPNYSSELNVNALLLGDSALYLCASRRPGDAQYFGPGTRLLVL.

V usage is TRBV12-3 or TRBV12-4 and J usage is TRBJ2-7, with 7 bases aligning to TRBD2. V gave up 6 bases and J gave up 7 bases; unmatched junction bases: 3. The CDR3 covers 11 residues. CDR3 in DNA: TGTGCCAGCAGCTGGGGGGGGGAGCAGTACTTC. This codes for CASSWGGEQYF.

The rearrangement links TRBV5-1 to TRBJ2-1, with 8 bases matching TRBD2. Trimming at V came to 9 bases and at J to 10 bases, leaving 12 bases not matched to a gene. Germline CDR1 reads SGHRS; CDR2 reads YFSETQ. The CDR3 contains 13 residues. The CDR3 DNA is TGCGCCACCTGCCCCAATAGCGGGACCGAGCAGTTCTTC. It yields the protein CATCPNSGTEQFF. Together with reference TRBV5-1 and TRBJ2-1, the CDR3 gives the full variable domain: KAGVTQTPRYLIKTRGQQVTLSCSPISGHRSVSWYQQTPGQGLQFLFEYFSETQRNKGNFPGRFSGRQFSNSRSEMNVSTLELGDSALYLCATCPNSGTEQFFGPGTRLTVL.

The V call is TRBV9, the J call TRBJ1-1; tentatively, D is TRBD1 (5 bases). Germline lookup yields CDR1 SGDLS and CDR2 YYNGEE. Trimming shortened V by 0 bases and J by 2 bases, and 8 bases separated the two germline ends. This CDR3 is built from 14 residues. This chain's CDR3 is CASSVAGVNTEAFF. The CDR3 nucleotides read TGTGCCAGCAGCGTAGCGGGGGTAAACACTGAAGCTTTCTTT. The full variable domain, rest sourced from reference TRBV9 and TRBJ1-1, is DSGVTQTPKHLITATGQRVTLRCSPRSGDLSVYWYQQSLDQGLQFLIQYYNGEERAKGNILERFSAQQFPDLHSELNLSSLELGDSALYFCASSVAGVNTEAFFGQGTRLTVV.

A single count supports this clonotype. V gene TRBV29-1 combines with J gene TRBJ2-1, with D hard to call. V lost 8 bases to trimming and J lost 8 bases, with 13 bases between them. The CDR3 totals 11 residues. Per the germline V gene, CDR1 is SQVTM and CDR2 is ANQGSEA. DNA of the CDR3: TGCAGCCAGGACCTTGGGGATGAGCAGTTCTTC. Encoded protein: CSQDLGDEQFF.

This sequence joins TRBV29-1 and TRBJ1-1; D ambiguous. Germline V gives CDR1 SQVTM, CDR2 ANQGSEA. Trimming removed 3 bases from V and 0 bases from J, with 5 bases in between. The CDR3 extends over 12 amino acids. Here the CDR3 reads CSVDRMNTEAFF. The DNA of the CDR3 is TGCAGCGTTGACAGGATGAACACTGAAGCTTTCTTT.

This rearrangement joins TRBV7-2 to TRBJ2-1; 10 nucleotides align to TRBD2. The junction had 7 bases not matched to a gene; V was cut back by 5 bases and J by 3 bases. CDR3 length: 16 residues. Germline values: CDR1 SGHTA, CDR2 FQGNSA. The CDR3 here is CASSLNGLAVYNEQFF. DNA for the CDR3: TGTGCCAGCAGCCTTAATGGACTAGCGGTCTACAATGAGCAGTTCTTC.